The rows below give T cell receptor beta chains drawn from one sample of a study of cytomegalovirus exposure and HLA in healthy donors. TCRdb's table, derived via immunoSEQ multiplex PCR, lists solely in-frame clones and lacks some. The data show over 100,000 clones, 76% seen once. Sequencing was done on a sample of PBMCs. These TCRs come from a woman younger than 35 in good health and CMV-seropositive. The CDR3 runs from the conserved cysteine through the conserved F or W. Each record gives: D gene, V gene, J gene, clone size, CDR3 DNA, CDR3 protein. D genes are given only for firm matches. Expanded clones are given a class, and other clones once, few, many or no size at all.

-,TRBV6-6,TRBJ2-2,few,TGTGCCAGCAGTTTTACAGTGCCCGGGGAGCTGTTTTTT,CASSFTVPGELFF
TRBD2,TRBV5-1,TRBJ2-5,-,TGCGCCAGCAGTGTTTCTAGCGGGAGTGGGGAGACCCAGTACTTC,CASSVSSGSGETQYF
-,TRBV7-8,TRBJ2-3,-,TGTGCCAGCAGCTTAGCGAAAAAAGGAGGAGATACGCAGTATTTT,CASSLAKKGGDTQYF
TRBD1,TRBV29-1,TRBJ1-5,-,TGCAGCGTTCGGGACAGCCTCAATCAGCCCCAGCATTTT,CSVRDSLNQPQHF
TRBD2,TRBV2,TRBJ2-7,-,TGTGCCAGCATTGGGGCTAGCGGTTACGAGCAGTACTTC,CASIGASGYEQYF
-,TRBV12-2,TRBJ2-1,-,TGTGCAAGTCGCTTGGCGGAGACTAGCGGGAGCGATGAGCAGTTCTTC,CASRLAETSGSDEQFF
TRBD1,TRBV7-9,TRBJ1-1,-,TGTGCCAGCAGCTCGGACAGGGGCACTGAAGCTTTCTTT,CASSSDRGTEAFF
-,TRBV19,TRBJ2-7,-,TGTGCCAGTAGCACCTACCCTCCCTACGAGCAGTACTTC,CASSTYPPYEQYF
-,TRBV4-2,TRBJ2-7,few,TGTGCCAGCAGCCCCGTCGGGAGTAAGTACGAGCAGTACTTC,CASSPVGSKYEQYF
-,TRBV30,TRBJ2-5,-,TGTGCCTGGACCAGGGTGGGGGAGACCCAGTACTTC,CAWTRVGETQYF
-,TRBV5-6,TRBJ2-7,-,TGTGCCAGCAGCTTGAACCAGGGCGGTGAGCAGTACTTC,CASSLNQGGEQYF
TRBD2,TRBV28,TRBJ2-1,-,TGTGCCAGCAGTTCGAATAGCGGGAGGCCGGGGTACAATGAGCAGTTCTTC,CASSSNSGRPGYNEQFF
-,TRBV5-1,TRBJ1-1,-,TGCGCCAGCGGCCTTCACATGAACACTGAAGCTTTCTTT,CASGLHMNTEAFF
TRBD2,TRBV10-3,TRBJ2-1,-,TGTGCCATCAGTGAGTCTGGACTAGGCCCCGACAATGAGCAGTTCTTC,CAISESGLGPDNEQFF
TRBD1,TRBV6-1,TRBJ2-5,few,TGTGCCAGCAGACCGGGACAGATCCAAGAGACCCAGTACTTC,CASRPGQIQETQYF
-,TRBV28,TRBJ1-2,-,TGTGCCAGCAGTACCCCACCCAGGGGTGGCTACACCTTC,CASSTPPRGGYTF
TRBD1,TRBV5-1,TRBJ1-2,-,TGCGCCAGCAGCATAGGGACAGGCTATGGCTACACCTTC,CASSIGTGYGYTF
-,TRBV7-2,TRBJ1-1,-,TGTGCCAGCAGCTTACAGGGACTTAAAGCTTTCTTT,CASSLQGLKAFF
TRBD2,TRBV18,TRBJ2-7,-,TGTGCCAGCTCACCCCTAGCGGAGGGAAACGAGCAGTACTTC,CASSPLAEGNEQYF
TRBD2,TRBV4-1,TRBJ2-2,few,TGCGCCAGCAGCCAAGCGGGGCTAGCGGGAGGGACCGGGGAGCTGTTTTTT,CASSQAGLAGGTGELFF
-,TRBV28,TRBJ1-2,once,TGTGCCAGCAGTTTATTGGTAGGGCAGGGAGGCCATGGCTACACCTTC,CASSLLVGQGGHGYTF
TRBD1,TRBV6-5,TRBJ2-7,-,TGTGCCAGCAGTTATTCGCCGGGACAGGGGGCGCTTGAGCAGTACTTC,CASSYSPGQGALEQYF
TRBD1,TRBV9,TRBJ2-5,few,TGTGCCAGCAGCGGGACAGGGGTTCGAGAGACCCAGTACTTC,CASSGTGVRETQYF
TRBD1,TRBV10-2,TRBJ2-7,once,TGCGCCAGCAGTGGGACAGGGGTCTCCTACGAGCAGTACTTC,CASSGTGVSYEQYF
TRBD1,TRBV15,TRBJ1-2,few,TGTGCCACCAGCAGAGACCGACAGGGTGTCGGCTACACCTTC,CATSRDRQGVGYTF
-,TRBV7-6,TRBJ1-1,-,TGTGCCAGCAGCTTAGATTTTGGGGGGATTAGCACTGAAGCTTTCTTT,CASSLDFGGISTEAFF
-,TRBV28,TRBJ1-4,once,TGTGCCAGCAGGAAACTGATAACTAATGAAAAACTGTTTTTT,CASRKLITNEKLFF
TRBD2,TRBV6-5,TRBJ2-3,-,TGTGCCAGCAGACTGACTAGCGGAAGCACAGATACGCAGTATTTT,CASRLTSGSTDTQYF
TRBD2,TRBV30,TRBJ2-5,-,TGTGCCCTAGCGGGAGGGGTGGTGGAGACCCAGTACTTC,CALAGGVVETQYF
TRBD2,TRBV27,TRBJ2-2,-,TGTGCCAGCAGTCCCAATCCCGGGACTAGCACCGGGGAGCTGTTTTTT,CASSPNPGTSTGELFF
-,TRBV2,TRBJ2-1,-,TGTGCCAGCAGTGAAGCTCTCGGGTTGAGCTCCTACAATGAGCAGTTCTTC,CASSEALGLSSYNEQFF
-,TRBV19,TRBJ2-1,-,TGTGCCAGTAGTACCAGGGGTCAGGGAACCTACAATGAGCAGTTCTTC,CASSTRGQGTYNEQFF
-,TRBV28,TRBJ1-6,few,TGTGCCAGCAGTCCGACAGGCGGATATAATTCACCCCTCCACTTT,CASSPTGGYNSPLHF
-,TRBV27,TRBJ2-7,-,TGTGCCAGCAGTTCCTACAGGGAGAGTTGGCACGAGCAGTACTTC,CASSSYRESWHEQYF
-,TRBV5-1,TRBJ2-1,-,TGCGCCAGCAGCAGTGACAACGCCCTCTATGAGCAGTTCTTC,CASSSDNALYEQFF
TRBD1,TRBV27,TRBJ1-1,-,TGTGCCAGCAGTCCGAGGGACAGGGTGATGGGCACTGAAGCTTTCTTT,CASSPRDRVMGTEAFF
TRBD1,TRBV5-1,TRBJ2-5,-,TGCGCCAGCAGCGGGGGACAGCCCTTCGAGACCCAGTACTTC,CASSGGQPFETQYF
-,TRBV5-6,TRBJ2-7,-,TGTGCCAGCAGCGCCACCGGGTCTTTGCATATCGAGCAGTACTTC,CASSATGSLHIEQYF
TRBD2,TRBV28,TRBJ2-5,-,TGTGCCAGCAGTCAAGGACTAGCGGGATATGAGACCCAGTACTTC,CASSQGLAGYETQYF
-,TRBV4-1,TRBJ1-2,once,TGCGCCAGCAGCTGGCCCCGGGACATCCAGGGTGGTGGCTACACCTTC,CASSWPRDIQGGGYTF
-,TRBV27,TRBJ1-1,-,TGTGCCAGCAGTTTTGTCCAGGGGACTGAAGCTTTCTTT,CASSFVQGTEAFF